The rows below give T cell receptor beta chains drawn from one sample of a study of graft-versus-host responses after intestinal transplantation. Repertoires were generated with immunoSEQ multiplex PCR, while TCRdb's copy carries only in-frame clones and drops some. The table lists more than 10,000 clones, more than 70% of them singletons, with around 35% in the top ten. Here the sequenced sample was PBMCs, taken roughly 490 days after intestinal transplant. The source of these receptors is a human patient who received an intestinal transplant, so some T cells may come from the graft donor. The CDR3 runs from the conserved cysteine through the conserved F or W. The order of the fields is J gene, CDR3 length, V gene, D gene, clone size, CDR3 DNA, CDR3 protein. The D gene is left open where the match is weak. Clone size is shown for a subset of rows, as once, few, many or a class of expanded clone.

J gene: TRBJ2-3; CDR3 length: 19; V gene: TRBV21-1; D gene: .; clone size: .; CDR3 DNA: TGTGCCAGCAGCCAGAGGGACAGGTTAACTTGCGGCTGCACAGATACGCAGTATTTT; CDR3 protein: CASSQRDRLTCGCTDTQYF
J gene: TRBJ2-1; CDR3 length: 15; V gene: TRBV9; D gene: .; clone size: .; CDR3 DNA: TGTGCCAGCGCCGATTCCTGGGTGGGATGGAATGAGCAGTTCTTC; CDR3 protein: CASADSWVGWNEQFF
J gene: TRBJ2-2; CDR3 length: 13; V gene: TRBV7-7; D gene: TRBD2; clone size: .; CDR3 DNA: TGTGCAATACGGACTAGCGGGGCCGGGGAGCTGTTTTTT; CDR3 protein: CAIRTSGAGELFF
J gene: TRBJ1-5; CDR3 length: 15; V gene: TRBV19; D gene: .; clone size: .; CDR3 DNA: TGTGCCAGTAGTATAGTCGGTCAGGGTAGACAGCCCCAGCATTTT; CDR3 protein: CASSIVGQGRQPQHF
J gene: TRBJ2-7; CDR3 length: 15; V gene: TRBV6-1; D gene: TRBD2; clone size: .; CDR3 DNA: TGTGCCAGCATATTGGGACTAGCGGGCTCCTACGAGCAGTACTTC; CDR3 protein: CASILGLAGSYEQYF
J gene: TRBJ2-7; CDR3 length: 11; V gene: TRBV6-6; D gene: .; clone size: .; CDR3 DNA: TGTGCCAGCAGTTTTTACTACGAGCAGTACTTC; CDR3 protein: CASSFYYEQYF
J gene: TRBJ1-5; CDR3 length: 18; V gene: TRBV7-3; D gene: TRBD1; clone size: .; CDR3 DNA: TGTGCCAGAGGGGAGGGGACAGCCCCTTTTACTAGCAATCAGCCCCAGCATTTT; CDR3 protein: CARGEGTAPFTSNQPQHF
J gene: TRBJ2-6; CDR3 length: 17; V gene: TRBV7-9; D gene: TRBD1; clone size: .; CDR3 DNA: TGTGCCAGCAGTCCCGGGACAGGACTAAGCGGGGCCAACGTCCTGACTTTC; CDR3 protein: CASSPGTGLSGANVLTF
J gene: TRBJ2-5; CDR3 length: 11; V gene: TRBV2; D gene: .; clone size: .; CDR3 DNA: TGTGCCAGCAGGAACGAAGAGACCCAGTACTTC; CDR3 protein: CASRNEETQYF
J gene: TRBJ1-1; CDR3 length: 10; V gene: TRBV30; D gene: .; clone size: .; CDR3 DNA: TGTGCCTGTAGCAGGGCTGAAGCTTTCTTT; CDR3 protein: CACSRAEAFF
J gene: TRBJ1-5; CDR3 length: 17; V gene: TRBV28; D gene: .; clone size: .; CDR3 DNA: TGTGCCACCTCATCAGGGATTTTCCTTTATAGCAATCAGCCCCAGCATTTT; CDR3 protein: CATSSGIFLYSNQPQHF
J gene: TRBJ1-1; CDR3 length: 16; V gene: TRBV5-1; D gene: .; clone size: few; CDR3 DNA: TGCGCCAGCAGCTTGCCCGACCGGGGCCTGAACACTGAAGCTTTCTTT; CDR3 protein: CASSLPDRGLNTEAFF
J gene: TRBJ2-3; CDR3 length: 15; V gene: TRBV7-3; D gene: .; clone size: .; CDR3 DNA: TGTGCCAGCAGCGATACTCAAGACGGGTCAGATACGCAGTATTTT; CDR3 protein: CASSDTQDGSDTQYF
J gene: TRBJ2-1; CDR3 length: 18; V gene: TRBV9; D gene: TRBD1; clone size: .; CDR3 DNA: TGTGCCAGCAGCACGGGACAGGGAGCAAATTTAGCCTACAATGAGCAGTTCTTC; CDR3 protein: CASSTGQGANLAYNEQFF
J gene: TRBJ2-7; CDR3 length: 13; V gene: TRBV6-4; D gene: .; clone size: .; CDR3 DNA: TGTGCCAGCAGTACAGGGTACGGCTACGAGCAGTACTTC; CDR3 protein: CASSTGYGYEQYF
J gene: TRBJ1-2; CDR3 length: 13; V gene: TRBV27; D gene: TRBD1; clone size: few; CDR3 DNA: TGTGCCAGCAGTCAGACAGGGAGGGGGGGCTACACCTTC; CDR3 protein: CASSQTGRGGYTF
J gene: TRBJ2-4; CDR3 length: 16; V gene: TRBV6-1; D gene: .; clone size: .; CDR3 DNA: TGTGCCAGCAGTGAAACCCTGGGGGTAGCCAAAAACATTCAGTACTTC; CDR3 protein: CASSETLGVAKNIQYF
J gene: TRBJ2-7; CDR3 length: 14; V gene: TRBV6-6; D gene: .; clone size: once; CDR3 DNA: TGTGCCAGCAGCCCCAGAGAACAACCATACGAGCAGTACTTC; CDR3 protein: CASSPREQPYEQYF
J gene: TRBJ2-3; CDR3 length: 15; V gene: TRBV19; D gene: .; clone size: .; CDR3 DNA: TGTGCCAGTAGTATGTTTTCAGGTCCGATGAATACGCAGTATTTT; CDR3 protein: CASSMFSGPMNTQYF
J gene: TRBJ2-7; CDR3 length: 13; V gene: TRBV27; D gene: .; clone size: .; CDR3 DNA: TGTGCCAGCAGACCCGACTCCAACTACGAGCAGTACTTC; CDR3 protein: CASRPDSNYEQYF
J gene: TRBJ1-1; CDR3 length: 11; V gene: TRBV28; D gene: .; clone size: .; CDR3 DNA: TGTGCCAGTCTTTCGAACACTGAAGCTTTCTTT; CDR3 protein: CASLSNTEAFF
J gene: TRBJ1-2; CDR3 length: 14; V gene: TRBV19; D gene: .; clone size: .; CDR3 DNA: TGTGCCAGTAGTATGACTGCCGGGGCCTATGGCTACACCTTC; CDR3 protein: CASSMTAGAYGYTF
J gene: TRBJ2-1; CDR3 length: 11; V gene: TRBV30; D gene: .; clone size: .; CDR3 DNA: TGTGCCTGGAGTACCCGGTTTGAGCAGTTCTTC; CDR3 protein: CAWSTRFEQFF
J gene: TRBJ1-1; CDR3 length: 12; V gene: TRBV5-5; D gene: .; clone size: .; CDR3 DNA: TGTGCCACACCCTTAGAGACCGGTGAAGCTTTCTTT; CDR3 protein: CATPLETGEAFF
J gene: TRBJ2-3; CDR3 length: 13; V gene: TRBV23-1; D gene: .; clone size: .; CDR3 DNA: TGCGCCAGCAGTCAAGGGCCCACAGATACGCAGTATTTT; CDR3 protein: CASSQGPTDTQYF
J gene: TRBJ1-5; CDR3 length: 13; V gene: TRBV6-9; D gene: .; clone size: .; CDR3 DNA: TGTGCCAGCAGTTGGAACGGTAATCAGCCCCAGCATTTT; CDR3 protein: CASSWNGNQPQHF
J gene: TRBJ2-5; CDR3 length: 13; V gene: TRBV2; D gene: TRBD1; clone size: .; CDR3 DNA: TGTGCCAGCACCAGGGGGCCGGGAGAGACCCAGTACTTC; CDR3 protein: CASTRGPGETQYF
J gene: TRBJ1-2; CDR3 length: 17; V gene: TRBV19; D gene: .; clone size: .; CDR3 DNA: TGTGCCAGTAGTATGGCGGCTTGGGGAATTTCCAACTATGGCTACACCTTC; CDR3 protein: CASSMAAWGISNYGYTF
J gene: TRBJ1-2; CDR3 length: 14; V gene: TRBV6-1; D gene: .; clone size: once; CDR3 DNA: TGTGCCAGCAGTGAGCCGGAGGGGGGAAGTGAGTACACCTTC; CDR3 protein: CASSEPEGGSEYTF
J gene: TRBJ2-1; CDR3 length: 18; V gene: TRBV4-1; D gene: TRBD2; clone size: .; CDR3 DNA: TGCGCCAGCAGCCAAAGCCTCTTAGCGGGAGCGCGAGGGGATGAGCAGTTCTTC; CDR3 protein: CASSQSLLAGARGDEQFF
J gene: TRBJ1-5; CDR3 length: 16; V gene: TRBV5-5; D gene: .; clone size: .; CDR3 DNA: TGTGCCAGCAGCTTGGTGGGGACGGAGAAAAATCAGCCCCAGCATTTT; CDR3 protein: CASSLVGTEKNQPQHF
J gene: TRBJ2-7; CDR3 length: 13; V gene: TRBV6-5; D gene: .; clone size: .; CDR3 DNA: TGTGCCAGCAGTGATTCGGAGTCCTACGAGCAGTACTTC; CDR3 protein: CASSDSESYEQYF
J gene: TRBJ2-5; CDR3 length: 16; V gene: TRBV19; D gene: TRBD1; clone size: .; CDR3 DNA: TGTGCCAGTAGTATAGCCCTCGGGACAGGGGGGGAGACCCAGTACTTC; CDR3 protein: CASSIALGTGGETQYF
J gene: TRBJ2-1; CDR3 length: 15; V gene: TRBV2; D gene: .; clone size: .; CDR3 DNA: TGTGCCAGCAGTGAGGGGGCTAAGGGAATTAATGAGCAGTTCTTC; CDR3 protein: CASSEGAKGINEQFF
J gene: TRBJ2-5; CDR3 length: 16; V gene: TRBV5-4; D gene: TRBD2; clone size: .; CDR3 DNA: TGTGCCAGCAGCCAAGGACTAGCGGGAGGAAGGGGGACCCAGTACTTC; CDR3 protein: CASSQGLAGGRGTQYF
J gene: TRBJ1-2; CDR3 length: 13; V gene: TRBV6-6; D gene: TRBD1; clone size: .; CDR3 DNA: TGTGCCAGCAGCCTGACAGGGGCCTATGGCTACACCTTC; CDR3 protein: CASSLTGAYGYTF
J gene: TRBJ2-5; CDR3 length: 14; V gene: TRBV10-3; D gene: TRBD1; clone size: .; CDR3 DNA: TGTGCCATCAGTGATGGCGACAGGGGGGAGACCCAGTACTTC; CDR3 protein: CAISDGDRGETQYF
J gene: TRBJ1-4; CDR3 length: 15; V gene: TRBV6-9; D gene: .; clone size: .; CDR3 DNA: TGTGCCAGCACTTCGAGGGGCCAGGGCCCTGAAAAACTGTTTTTT; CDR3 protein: CASTSRGQGPEKLFF
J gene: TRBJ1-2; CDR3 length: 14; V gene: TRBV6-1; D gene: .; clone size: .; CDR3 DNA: TGTGCCAGCAGTGATGGGGACGGAGTGTATGGCTACACCTTC; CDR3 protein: CASSDGDGVYGYTF
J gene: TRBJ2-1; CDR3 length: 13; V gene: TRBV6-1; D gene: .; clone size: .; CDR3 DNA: TGTGCCACGGACTCGAGCTCCTACAATGAGCAGTTCTTC; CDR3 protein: CATDSSSYNEQFF